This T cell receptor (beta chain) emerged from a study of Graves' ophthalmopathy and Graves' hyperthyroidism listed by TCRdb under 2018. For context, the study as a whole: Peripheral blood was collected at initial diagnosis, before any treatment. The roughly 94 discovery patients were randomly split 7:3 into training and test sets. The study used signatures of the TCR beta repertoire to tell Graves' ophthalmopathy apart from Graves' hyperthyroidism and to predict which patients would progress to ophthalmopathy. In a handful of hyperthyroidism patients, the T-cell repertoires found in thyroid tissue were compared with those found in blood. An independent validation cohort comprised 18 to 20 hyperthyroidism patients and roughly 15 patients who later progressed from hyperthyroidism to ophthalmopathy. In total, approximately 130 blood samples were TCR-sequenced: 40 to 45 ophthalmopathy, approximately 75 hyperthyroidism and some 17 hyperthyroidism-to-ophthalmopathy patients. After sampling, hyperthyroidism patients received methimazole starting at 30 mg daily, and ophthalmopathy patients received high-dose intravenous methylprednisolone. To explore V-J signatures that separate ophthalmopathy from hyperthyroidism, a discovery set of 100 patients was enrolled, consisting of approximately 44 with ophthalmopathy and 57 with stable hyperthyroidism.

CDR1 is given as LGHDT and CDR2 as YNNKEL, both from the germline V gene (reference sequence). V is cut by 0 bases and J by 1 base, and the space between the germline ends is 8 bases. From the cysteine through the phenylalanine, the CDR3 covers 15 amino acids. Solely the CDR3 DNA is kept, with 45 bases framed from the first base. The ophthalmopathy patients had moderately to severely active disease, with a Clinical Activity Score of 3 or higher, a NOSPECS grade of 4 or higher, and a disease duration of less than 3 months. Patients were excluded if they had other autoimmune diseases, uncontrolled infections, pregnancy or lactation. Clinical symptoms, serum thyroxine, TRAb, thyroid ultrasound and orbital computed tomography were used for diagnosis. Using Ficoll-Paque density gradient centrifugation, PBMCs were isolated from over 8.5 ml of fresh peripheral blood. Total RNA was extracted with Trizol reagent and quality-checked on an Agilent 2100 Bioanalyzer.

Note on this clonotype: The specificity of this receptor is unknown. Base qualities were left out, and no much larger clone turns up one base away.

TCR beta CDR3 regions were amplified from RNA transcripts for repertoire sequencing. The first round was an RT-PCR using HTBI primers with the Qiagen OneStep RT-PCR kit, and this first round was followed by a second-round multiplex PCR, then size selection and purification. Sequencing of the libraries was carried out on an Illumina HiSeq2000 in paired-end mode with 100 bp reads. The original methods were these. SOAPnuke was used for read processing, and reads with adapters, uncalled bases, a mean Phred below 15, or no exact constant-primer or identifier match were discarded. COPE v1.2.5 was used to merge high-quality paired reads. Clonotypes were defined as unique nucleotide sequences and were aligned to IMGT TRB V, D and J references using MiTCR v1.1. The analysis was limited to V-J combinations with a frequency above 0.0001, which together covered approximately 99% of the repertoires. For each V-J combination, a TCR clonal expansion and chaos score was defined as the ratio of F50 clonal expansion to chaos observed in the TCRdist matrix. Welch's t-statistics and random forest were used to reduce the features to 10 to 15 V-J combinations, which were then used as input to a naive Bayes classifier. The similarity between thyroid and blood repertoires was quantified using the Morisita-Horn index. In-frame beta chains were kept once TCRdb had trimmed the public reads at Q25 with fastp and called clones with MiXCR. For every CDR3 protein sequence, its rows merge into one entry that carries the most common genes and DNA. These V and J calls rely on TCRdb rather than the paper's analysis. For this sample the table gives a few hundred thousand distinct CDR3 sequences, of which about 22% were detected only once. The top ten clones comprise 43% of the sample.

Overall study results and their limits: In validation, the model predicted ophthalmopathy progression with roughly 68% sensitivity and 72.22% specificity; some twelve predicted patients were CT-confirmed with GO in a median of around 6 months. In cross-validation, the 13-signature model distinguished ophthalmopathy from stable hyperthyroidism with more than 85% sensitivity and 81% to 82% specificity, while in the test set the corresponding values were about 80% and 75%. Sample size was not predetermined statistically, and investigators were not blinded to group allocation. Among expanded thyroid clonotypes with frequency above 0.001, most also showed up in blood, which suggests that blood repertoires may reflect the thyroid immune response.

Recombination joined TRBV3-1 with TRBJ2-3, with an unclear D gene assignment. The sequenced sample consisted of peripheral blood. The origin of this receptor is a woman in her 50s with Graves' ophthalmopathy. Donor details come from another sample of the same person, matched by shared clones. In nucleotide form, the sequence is TGTGCCAGCAGCCAAGAAGGCGGCCGCACAGATACGCAGTATTTT. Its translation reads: CASSQEGGRTDTQYF.